These 28 T cell receptor beta chains were all obtained from the same sample, sequenced in a study of blood T cell repertoires in COVID-19. Assay: immunoSEQ multiplex PCR; the TCRdb copy retains only in-frame clones and omits some. This sample carries roughly 310,000 clones, roughly 90% of them seen once, and the ten largest clones take 2% to 3%. Sequencing was performed on PBMCs or T cells enriched from blood (not recorded which). These receptors were taken from a man in his fifties or sixties who had recovered from COVID-19.

The gene calls are TRBV11-2 and TRBJ1-2, with D unclear. CDR1 is SGHAT and CDR2 is FQNNGV in the germline V gene. The CDR3 is 16 amino acids. Trimming cost V 2 bases and J 6 bases, with 19 bases left between them. CDR3 in amino acids: CASSLSHISAEHGYTF. The CDR3 coding sequence is TGTGCCAGCAGCTTAAGTCATATCAGCGCAGAGCATGGCTACACCTTC.

The chain joins TRBV9 to TRBJ1-1; D remains unclear. Trimming took 4 bases from V and 5 from J, leaving 21 bases between them. This CDR3 region has 16 residues. CDR1 and CDR2 (germline): SGDLS, YYNGEE. The CDR3 DNA is TGTGCCAGCAGCCCGCCGGGCCGAGGGAGTGGTACTGAAGCTTTCTTT. This sequence encodes CASSPPGRGSGTEAFF.

The CDR3 reads CAISRGQDSYNEQFF. The CDR3 DNA is TGTGCCATCAGCCGTGGACAGGATTCCTACAATGAGCAGTTCTTC. The chain uses TRBV10-3 and TRBJ2-1, with TRBD1 matching over 7 bases. Trimming removed 6 bases from V and 1 base from J; junction bases left unmatched: 6. Germline V gives CDR1 ENHRY, CDR2 SYGVKD. The CDR3 length is 15 residues.

Regarding this clone: Other DNA sequences from this sample encode an identical CDR3 as well. The chain links TRBV6-5 to TRBJ2-6; D ambiguous. The V end lost 6 bases, the J end lost 0 bases, and 3 bases lay between the germline ends. Germline V gene lookup returns CDR1 MNHEY and CDR2 SVGAGI. There are 13 residues in the CDR3. CDR3 sequence: CASSSSGANVLTF. The CDR3 nucleotides are TGTGCCAGCAGCTCCTCTGGGGCCAACGTCCTGACTTTC.

The chain combines TRBV5-1 with TRBJ2-1; D remains unclear. V was cut by 0 bases and J by 2 bases, with 9 bases left in between. CDR1 SGHRS and CDR2 YFSETQ come from the germline V gene. The CDR3 is 15 residues long. This CDR3 is CASSLASVPYNEQFF. In DNA, the CDR3 is TGCGCCAGCAGCTTGGCCTCGGTCCCCTACAATGAGCAGTTCTTC.

The chain combines TRBV21-1 with TRBJ2-7; no check of the table's D call, TRBD2, against the DNA was made. TRBV21-1 is a pseudogene. CDR3 size: 22 residues. CDR3 bases: TGTGCCAGCAGCAAATGCTACGGAGCGGACAGGTCCCATAAAGCGGGAGGGTACGAGCAGTACTTC. Its protein is CASSKCYGADRSHKAGGYEQYF.

This chain connects TRBV25-1 to TRBJ1-3; D is unresolved. This CDR3 is 15 amino acids long. Trimming cost V 4 bases and J 0 bases, with 10 bases left between them. Germline V gene data show CDR1 as MGHDK and CDR2 as SYGVNS. CDR3 nucleotide sequence: TGTGCCAGCAGTGGGCTTACAGCCTCTGGAAACACCATATATTTT. It codes for CASSGLTASGNTIYF.

This clone was seen only once. The V and J genes are TRBV28 and TRBJ2-3; 10 positions agree with TRBD1. V lost 5 bases, J lost 14 bases, and 16 bases stayed unmatched. This CDR3 contains 15 residues. Germline V lookup: CDR1 MDHEN, CDR2 SYDVKM. The CDR3 DNA reads as TGTGCCAGCAGTCAAGTCCCGGGACAGGGGTCGACGGGGTATTTT. Its translation is CASSQVPGQGSTGYF.

The chain combines TRBV7-8 with TRBJ1-6, with 8 bases lining up with TRBD1. The CDR3 has 16 amino acids. Germline CDR1 and CDR2: SGHVS and FQNEAQ. V was pared by 3 bases and J by 7 bases, with 8 bases of the junction left unmatched. CDR3 DNA sequence: TGTGCCAGCAGCTTCGGGACAGGCAGAGTCAATTCACCCCTCCACTTT. Its protein product is CASSFGTGRVNSPLHF.

The chain carries TRBV6-4 and TRBJ2-1; 7 bases line up with TRBD2. In germline, CDR1 is MRHNA, CDR2 SNTAGT. Losses at the gene ends were 4 bases for V and 0 bases for J; bases not matched to a gene: 0. The length of the CDR3 is 14 residues. The CDR3 nucleotides read TGTGCCAGCAGTGGCGGGAGCTCCTACAATGAGCAGTTCTTC. It encodes CASSGGSSYNEQFF.

The CDR3 sequence: CASSSGTGWEKLFF. CDR3 sequence (DNA): TGTGCCAGCAGTTCCGGGACAGGGTGGGAAAAACTGTTTTTT. The V and J genes are TRBV2 and TRBJ1-4; 9 positions agree with TRBD1. Unmatched junction bases numbered 6, after V lost 5 bases and J lost 8 bases. CDR1 SNHLY and CDR2 FYNNEI come from the germline V gene. This CDR3 is 14 amino acids long.

The CDR3 loop reads CASSFPGTNYGYTF. The CDR3 DNA sequence: TGTGCCAGCAGCTTCCCGGGAACTAACTATGGCTACACCTTC. The chain has TRBV5-5 and TRBJ1-2; D is unclear. Germline CDR1 and CDR2: SGHKS and YYEKEE (reference sequence). V shed 2 bases and J shed 0 bases, with 8 bases lying between them. The CDR3 sequence is 14 residues long.

This clone was seen just once. V is TRBV5-1 and J is TRBJ1-2; 10 bases match TRBD1. The CDR3 runs to 15 residues. V shed 5 bases, J shed 7 bases, and the junction held 11 bases outside the gene matches. The V gene's germline CDR1 is SGHRS and CDR2 YFSETQ. CDR3 loop: CASRESGTGAGGYTF. The CDR3 region has the DNA TGCGCCAGCAGGGAGTCCGGGACAGGGGCCGGTGGCTACACCTTC.

V usage is TRBV19 and J usage is TRBJ2-7; possible D gene TRBD1, 6 bases. In germline, CDR1 is LNHDA, CDR2 SQIVND (reference sequence). V was trimmed by 4 bases and J by 0 bases, leaving 13 bases between them. This CDR3 comprises 15 residues. The CDR3 protein is CASSTTGFNSYEQYF. In DNA form, the CDR3 reads TGTGCCAGTAGTACCACAGGGTTCAACTCCTACGAGCAGTACTTC.

The rearrangement uses TRBV6-2 or TRBV6-3 and TRBJ2-1, with 8 bases that match TRBD2. CDR1 is MNHEY and CDR2 is SVGEGT in the germline V gene. This CDR3 contains 16 residues. The V gene end was trimmed by 0 bases and the J gene end by 1 base; junction bases not matched to a gene: 2. The CDR3 loop reads CASSYSSGKSYNEQFF. As DNA, the CDR3 is TGTGCCAGCAGTTACTCTAGCGGGAAATCCTACAATGAGCAGTTCTTC.

Here the CDR3 reads CASSLRLLAGALDEQFF. CDR3 nucleotide sequence: TGTGCCAGCAGCTTAAGATTACTAGCGGGAGCTTTAGATGAGCAGTTCTTC. The chain joins TRBV11-2 to TRBJ2-1; 11 bases align to TRBD2. The CDR3 totals 17 residues. J gave up 8 bases and V 2 bases, and 11 bases lay outside the gene matches. Germline assignment: CDR1 SGHAT and CDR2 FQNNGV.

The J gene is TRBJ2-1, the V gene TRBV5-6; 7 bases match TRBD2. From germline, CDR1 is SGHDT and CDR2 YYEEEE. CDR3 size: 14 residues. V dropped 7 bases and J dropped 8; count of bases not matched to a gene: 12. Here the CDR3 DNA reads TGTGCCAGCGCCGAGGACTGGACTAGGGATGAGCAGTTCTTC. This sequence encodes CASAEDWTRDEQFF.

V is TRBV11-1 and J is TRBJ1-2; D gene unclear. Per germline, CDR1 SGHAT and CDR2 FQDESV (reference sequence). V lost 0 bases, J lost 0 bases, and 5 bases lay in between. This CDR3 spans 14 amino acids. This chain's CDR3 is CASSLATANYGYTF. CDR3 in DNA: TGTGCCAGCAGCTTAGCCACGGCTAACTATGGCTACACCTTC.

The gene calls are TRBV30 and TRBJ1-1, with D maybe TRBD1 (5 bases). V was trimmed by 2 bases and J by 0 bases, leaving 16 bases between them. Germline CDR1 is GTSNPN and CDR2 is SVGIG (reference sequence). The CDR3 loop spans 16 amino acids. CDR3 loop: CAWSKWSEDMNTEAFF. The CDR3 DNA follows: TGTGCCTGGAGTAAGTGGAGTGAGGACATGAACACTGAAGCTTTCTTT.

The V call is TRBV18, the J call TRBJ2-7; TRBD1 agrees at 12 bases. This CDR3 region has 16 residues. CDR1 and CDR2 (germline): KGHSH, LQKENI. Unmatched junction bases numbered 7, after V lost 2 bases and J lost 5 bases. CDR3 sequence: CASSPSPGTGGHEQYF. As DNA, the CDR3 is TGTGCCAGCTCACCAAGCCCCGGGACAGGGGGCCACGAGCAGTACTTC.

This clone was seen only once. The chain employs TRBV24-1 and TRBJ2-1; D is undetermined. Between the trimmed V and J ends, which lost 2 bases and 4 bases, there was a span of 14 bases. This CDR3 spans 16 amino acids. Germline CDR1 reads KGHDR; CDR2 reads SFDVKD. The CDR3 region is CATSDSKRGEYNEQFF. CDR3 in DNA: TGTGCCACCAGTGATTCCAAGCGCGGCGAATACAATGAGCAGTTCTTC.

V and J are TRBV7-9 and TRBJ2-1; possibly TRBD2 for D (6 bases). The germline CDR1 and CDR2 sequences are SEHNR and FQNEAQ (reference sequence). Deletions cut 4 bases from V and 0 bases from J, with 10 bases between. This CDR3 is 15 amino acids long. The CDR3 bases are TGTGCCAGCAGCTGGAGGGGCAGCTCCTACAATGAGCAGTTCTTC. This translates into CASSWRGSSYNEQFF.

The chain has TRBV7-2 and TRBJ2-7; 11 bases are shared with TRBD2. This CDR3 is 17 amino acids long. Germline values: CDR1 SGHTA, CDR2 FQGNSA. V lost 5 bases to trimming and J lost 4 bases; unmatched junction nucleotides: 13. CDR3 residues: CASSPPGLAGGGYEQYF. CDR3 sequence (DNA): TGTGCCAGCAGCCCCCCGGGGCTAGCGGGAGGCGGGTACGAGCAGTACTTC.

This clone has a handful of counts. The chain carries TRBV5-5 and TRBJ1-1; a possible D gene is TRBD1 (5 bases). Germline assignment: CDR1 SGHKS and CDR2 YYEKEE (reference sequence). The CDR3 sequence is 15 residues long. The ends were cut back, 0 bases at V and 0 bases at J, with 9 bases in the middle. Written as DNA, the CDR3 is TGTGCCAGCAGCTTGGTAGCGGGGGTGAACACTGAAGCTTTCTTT. Protein product: CASSLVAGVNTEAFF. The entire variable domain, with the rest obtained from reference TRBV5-5 and TRBJ1-1, is as follows: DAGVTQSPTHLIKTRGQQVTLRCSPISGHKSVSWYQQVLGQGPQFIFQYYEKEERGRGNFPDRFSARQFPNYSSELNVNALLLGDSALYLCASSLVAGVNTEAFFGQGTRLTVV.

In its sample, this clone was seen once. This sequence joins TRBV6-5 and TRBJ1-4, with TRBD1 identical over 7 bases. Trimming removed 6 bases from V and 9 bases from J; junction bases left unmatched: 4. The CDR3 sequence is 12 residues long. Per the germline V gene, CDR1 is MNHEY and CDR2 is SVGAGI. CDR3 amino acids: CASRDRAQKLFF. The CDR3 DNA is TGTGCCAGCAGAGACAGGGCACAAAAACTGTTTTTT.

The V and J genes are TRBV6-5 and TRBJ1-4; D remains unclear. The CDR3 runs to 14 residues. Germline-derived CDR1 and CDR2 are MNHEY and SVGAGI. V gave up 8 bases and J gave up 8 bases, with 18 bases separating them. CDR3 DNA sequence: TGTGCCAGCGGACCGGGGTGGGCGGGGGAAAAACTGTTTTTT. This translates into CASGPGWAGEKLFF.

V usage is TRBV2 and J usage is TRBJ1-4; perhaps TRBD1 as D (5 bases). Trimming took 8 bases from V and 2 from J, leaving 15 bases between them. CDR3 length equals 15 residues. Germline V gene sequence: CDR1 SNHLY, CDR2 FYNNEI. Here the CDR3 DNA reads TGTGCCAGCGTGCGGTCACAGGAGACTAATGAAAAACTGTTTTTT. It yields the protein CASVRSQETNEKLFF.

The V call is TRBV5-4, the J call TRBJ2-1; TRBD2 agrees at 13 bases. V lost 4 bases and J lost 7; bases outside the gene matches: 5. From germline, CDR1 is SGHNT and CDR2 YYREEE (reference sequence). The CDR3 is 15 amino acids. CDR3 DNA sequence: TGTGCCAGCAGCACCAGGACTAGCGGGAGTAATGAGCAGTTCTTC. Translation gives CASSTRTSGSNEQFF.